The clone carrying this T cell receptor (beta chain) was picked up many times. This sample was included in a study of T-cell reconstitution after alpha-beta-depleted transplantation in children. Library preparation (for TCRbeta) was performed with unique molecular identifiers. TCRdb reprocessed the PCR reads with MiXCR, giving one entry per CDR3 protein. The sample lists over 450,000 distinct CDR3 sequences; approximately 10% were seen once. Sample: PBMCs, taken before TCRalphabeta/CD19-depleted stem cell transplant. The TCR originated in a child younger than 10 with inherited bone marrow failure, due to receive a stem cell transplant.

The CDR3 sequence is CASRGDLVLFGVSDLTGELFF. CDR3 nucleotide sequence: TGTGCCAGCAGAGGGGACCTAGTTCTATTCGGGGTTAGTGATCTCACCGGGGAGCTGTTTTTT. The V call is TRBV6-4, the J call TRBJ2-2; either TRBD1 or TRBD2 may fit D (5 bases each). This CDR3 has 21 residues. CDR1 is MRHNA and CDR2 is SNTAGT in the germline V gene. Trimming cost V 6 bases and J 4 bases, with 33 bases left between them.